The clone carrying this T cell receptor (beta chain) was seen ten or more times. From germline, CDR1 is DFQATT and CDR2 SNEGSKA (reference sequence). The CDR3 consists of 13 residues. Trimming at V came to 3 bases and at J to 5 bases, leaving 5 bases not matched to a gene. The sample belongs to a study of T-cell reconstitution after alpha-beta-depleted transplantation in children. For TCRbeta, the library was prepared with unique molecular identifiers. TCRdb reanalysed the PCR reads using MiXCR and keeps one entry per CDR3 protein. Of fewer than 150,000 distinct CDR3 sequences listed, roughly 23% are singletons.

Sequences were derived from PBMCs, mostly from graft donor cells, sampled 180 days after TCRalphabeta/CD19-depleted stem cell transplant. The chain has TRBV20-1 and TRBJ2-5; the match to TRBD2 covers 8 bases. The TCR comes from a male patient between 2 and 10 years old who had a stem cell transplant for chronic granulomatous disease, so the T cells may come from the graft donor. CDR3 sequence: CSASPGLVETQYF. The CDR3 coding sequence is TGCAGTGCTAGTCCGGGACTAGTCGAGACCCAGTACTTC.